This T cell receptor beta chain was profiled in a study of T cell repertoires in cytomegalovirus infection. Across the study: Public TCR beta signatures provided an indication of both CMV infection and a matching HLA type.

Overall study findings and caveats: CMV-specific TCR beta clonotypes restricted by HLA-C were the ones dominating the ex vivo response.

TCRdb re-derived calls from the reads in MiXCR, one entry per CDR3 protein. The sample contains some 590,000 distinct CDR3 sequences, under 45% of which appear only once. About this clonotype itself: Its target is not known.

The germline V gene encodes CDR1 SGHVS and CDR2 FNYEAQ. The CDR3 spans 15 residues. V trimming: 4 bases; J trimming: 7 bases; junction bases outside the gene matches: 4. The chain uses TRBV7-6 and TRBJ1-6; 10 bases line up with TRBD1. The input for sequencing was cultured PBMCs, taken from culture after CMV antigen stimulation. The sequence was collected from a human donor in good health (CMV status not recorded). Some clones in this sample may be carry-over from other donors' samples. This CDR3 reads CASSSRTGGNSPLHF. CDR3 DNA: TGTGCCAGCAGCTCCCGGACAGGGGGGAATTCACCCCTCCACTTT.